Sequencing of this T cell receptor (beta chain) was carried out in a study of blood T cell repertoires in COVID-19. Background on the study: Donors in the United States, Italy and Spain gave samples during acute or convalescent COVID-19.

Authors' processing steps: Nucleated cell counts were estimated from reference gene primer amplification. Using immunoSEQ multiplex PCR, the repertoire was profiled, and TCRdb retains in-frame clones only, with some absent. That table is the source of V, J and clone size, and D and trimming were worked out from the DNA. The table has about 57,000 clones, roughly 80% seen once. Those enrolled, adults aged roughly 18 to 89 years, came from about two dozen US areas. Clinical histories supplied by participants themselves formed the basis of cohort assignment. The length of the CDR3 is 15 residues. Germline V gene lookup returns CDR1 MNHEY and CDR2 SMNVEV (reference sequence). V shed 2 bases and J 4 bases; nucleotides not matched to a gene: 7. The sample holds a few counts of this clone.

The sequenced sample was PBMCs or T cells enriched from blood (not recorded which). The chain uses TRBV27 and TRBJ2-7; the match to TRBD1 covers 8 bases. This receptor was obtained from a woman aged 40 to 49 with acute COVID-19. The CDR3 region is CASSLGQGGYYEQYF. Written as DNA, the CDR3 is TGTGCCAGCAGTTTAGGACAGGGTGGGTATTACGAGCAGTACTTC.